This T cell receptor beta chain was found in a study of Graves' ophthalmopathy and Graves' hyperthyroidism (dated by TCRdb to the late 2010s). General notes on the study: Hyperthyroidism was considered stable if no progression to ophthalmopathy occurred within 18 months of follow-up. To tell Graves' ophthalmopathy apart from Graves' hyperthyroidism, and to predict which patients would progress to ophthalmopathy, the study relied on TCR beta repertoire signatures. In total, 135 blood samples were TCR-sequenced: 43 ophthalmopathy, over 70 hyperthyroidism and some 17 hyperthyroidism-to-ophthalmopathy patients. To explore V-J signatures that separate ophthalmopathy from hyperthyroidism, a discovery set of about a hundred patients was enrolled, consisting of 40 to 45 with ophthalmopathy and 57 with stable hyperthyroidism. For independent validation, a separate cohort was made up of 18 to 20 hyperthyroidism patients plus 17 patients who later progressed from hyperthyroidism to ophthalmopathy. In a handful of hyperthyroidism patients, the T-cell repertoire of thyroid tissue was compared with the T-cell repertoire of blood. Once sampling was done, hyperthyroidism patients were given methimazole at a starting dose of 30 mg daily, while ophthalmopathy patients were given high-dose intravenous methylprednisolone. What the work shows at the level of the full study, not this receptor alone: Most of the expanded thyroid clonotypes with a frequency above 0.001 were also detected in blood, and it was suggested that the thyroid immune response may be reflected by blood repertoires. No statistical method was used to set the sample size in advance, and the investigators knew which group each participant was assigned to. In validation, the model predicted ophthalmopathy progression with 70.59% sensitivity and 72.22% specificity; some 13 predicted patients were CT-confirmed with GO in a median of approximately 6.2 months. In cross-validation, the 13-signature model distinguished ophthalmopathy from stable hyperthyroidism with nearly 90% sensitivity and roughly 84% specificity, while in the test set the corresponding values were about 80% and 75%.

The hyperthyroidism patients were 18 to 65 years old and newly diagnosed, with a disease duration of less than 2 months. Patients with other autoimmune diseases, uncontrolled infections, pregnancy or lactation were excluded from the study. Diagnosis relied on clinical symptoms, serum thyroxine, TRAb, thyroid ultrasound and orbital computed tomography. Total RNA was extracted using Trizol reagent, and RNA quality was checked on an Agilent 2100 Bioanalyzer. TCR beta CDR3 regions were amplified from RNA transcripts for repertoire sequencing. A first-round RT-PCR used HTBI primers with the Qiagen OneStep RT-PCR kit, followed by a second-round multiplex PCR, size selection and purification. Libraries were sequenced paired-end with 100 bp reads on an Illumina HiSeq2000. The source study handled its data this way. Reads were processed with SOAPnuke, discarding reads with adapters, uncalled bases, mean Phred below 15, or no exact constant-primer or identifier match. COPE v1.2.5 was used to merge the high-quality paired reads. Clonotypes were defined as unique nucleotide sequences and were aligned to IMGT TRB V, D and J references using MiTCR v1.1. Analysis was restricted to V-J combinations with a frequency above 0.0001, which covered just over 98% of repertoires. For each V-J combination, a TCR clonal expansion and chaos score was defined as F50 clonal expansion divided by the chaos observed in the TCRdist matrix. Welch's t-statistics and random forest were used to reduce the features to roughly 14 V-J combinations, which were then used as input to a naive Bayes classifier. The similarity between thyroid and blood repertoires was quantified using the Morisita-Horn index. TCRdb reran the public reads through fastp at Q25 and MiXCR, keeping productive beta chains. CDR3 protein sequences are deduplicated, and each keeps its most common genes and DNA. V and J calls and clone size were set by TCRdb, not the authors. For this sample the table gives about 1.2 million distinct CDR3 sequences, of which about 38% were detected only once. Around 10% of the sample is taken by the ten largest.

The cysteine opens and the phenylalanine closes a CDR3 of 15 amino acids. Only the CDR3 portion is preserved as DNA: 45 bases, with reading frame beginning at the first base. The germline V gene encodes CDR1 SGHTA and CDR2 FQGNSA. Here V drops 5 bases and J drops 4 bases, and the junction holds 9 bases not matched to any gene. At least ten counts were recorded for this clonotype. There is no known antigen for this receptor. No quality values exist for individual bases; no much larger clone is one base distant. Sequenced: peripheral blood or thyroid tissue (not recorded which). This sequence uses TRBV7-2 and TRBJ2-7; 9 bases in the junction line up with TRBD1. This clonotype was obtained from an adult man with Graves' hyperthyroidism. The nucleotide sequence is given as TGTGCCAGCAGCCCTCCCGGGACAGGGAGGTACGAGCAGTACTTC. This gives the protein CASSPPGTGRYEQYF.